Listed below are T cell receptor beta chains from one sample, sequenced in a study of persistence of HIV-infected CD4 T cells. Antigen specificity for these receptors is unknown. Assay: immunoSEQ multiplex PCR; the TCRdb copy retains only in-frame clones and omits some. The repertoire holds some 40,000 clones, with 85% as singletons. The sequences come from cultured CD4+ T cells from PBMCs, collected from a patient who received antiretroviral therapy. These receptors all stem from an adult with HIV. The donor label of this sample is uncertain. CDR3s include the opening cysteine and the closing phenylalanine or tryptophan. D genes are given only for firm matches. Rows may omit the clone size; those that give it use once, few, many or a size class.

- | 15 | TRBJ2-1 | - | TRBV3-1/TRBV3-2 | TGTGCCAGCAGCCCCCCAGGGTTGGGGTACAATGAGCAGTTCTTC | CASSPPGLGYNEQFF
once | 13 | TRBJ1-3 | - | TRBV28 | TGTGCCAGCAGTCCTTCCGGGGGAAACACCATATATTTT | CASSPSGGNTIYF
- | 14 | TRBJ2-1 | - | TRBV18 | TGTGCCAGCCAAGACGGTCGCTCCTACAATGAGCAGTTCTTC | CASQDGRSYNEQFF
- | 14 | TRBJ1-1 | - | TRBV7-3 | TGTGCCAGCAGCTTAAATCGGGGCGCGACTGAAGCTTTCTTT | CASSLNRGATEAFF
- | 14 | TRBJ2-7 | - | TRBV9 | TGTGCCAGCAGCCCCAGGGTCTGGTTAAAAAGGCAGTACTTC | CASSPRVWLKRQYF
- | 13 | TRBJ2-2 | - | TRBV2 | TGTGCCAGCAGTGGAAGGTTGACCGGGGAGCTGTTTTTT | CASSGRLTGELFF
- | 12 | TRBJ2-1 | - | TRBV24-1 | TGTGCCACCAGTGGAAGATTAAATGAGCAGTTCTTC | CATSGRLNEQFF
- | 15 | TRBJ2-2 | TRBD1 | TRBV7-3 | TGTGCCAGCAGCTTAATTGGGACAGAATTGGGGGAGCTGTTTTTT | CASSLIGTELGELFF
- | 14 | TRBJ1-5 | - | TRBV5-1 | TGCGCCAGCAGTGAGGGAATTAGCAATCAGCCCCAGCATTTT | CASSEGISNQPQHF
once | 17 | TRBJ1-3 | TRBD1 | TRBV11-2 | TGTGCCAGCAGCCCTCGAATCGACAGGGGGCCTGGAAACACCATATATTTT | CASSPRIDRGPGNTIYF
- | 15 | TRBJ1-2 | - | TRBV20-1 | TGCAGTGCTAGTCCCACAGGGTCCCCTAACTATGGCTACACCTTC | CSASPTGSPNYGYTF
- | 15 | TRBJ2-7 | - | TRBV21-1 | TGTGCCAGCAGAATGGCGGGACAGGAGCTCTACGAGCAGTACTTC | CASRMAGQELYEQYF
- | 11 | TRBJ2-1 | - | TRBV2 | TGTGCCAGCAGTAGCACGCATGAGCAGTTCTTC | CASSSTHEQFF
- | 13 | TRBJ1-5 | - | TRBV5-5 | TGTGCCAGCAGCTTGGAGAGAAATCAGCCCCAGCATTTT | CASSLERNQPQHF
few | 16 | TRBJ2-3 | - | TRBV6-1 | TGTGCCAGCAGTGAAGGGGCGAGGCAGGACACAGATACGCAGTATTTT | CASSEGARQDTDTQYF
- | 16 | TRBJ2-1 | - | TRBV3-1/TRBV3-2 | TGTGCCAGCAGCCAAGACCCTAGCAATTGGGGTAATGAGCAGTTCTTC | CASSQDPSNWGNEQFF
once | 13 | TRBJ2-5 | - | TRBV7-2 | TGTGCCAGCAGCTTCAGGGGTGTAGAGACCCAGTACTTC | CASSFRGVETQYF
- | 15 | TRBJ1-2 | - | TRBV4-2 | TGTGCCAGCAGCCAAGCTCCGACAGGATATTATGGCTACACCTTC | CASSQAPTGYYGYTF
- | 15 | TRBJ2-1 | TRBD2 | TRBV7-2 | TGTGCCAGCAGCTTAAGTAGCGGGGGGGTGGCTGAGCAGTTCTTC | CASSLSSGGVAEQFF
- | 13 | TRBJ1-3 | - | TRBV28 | TGTGCCAGCAGTCAAGGGGGGGGAAACACCATATATTTT | CASSQGGGNTIYF
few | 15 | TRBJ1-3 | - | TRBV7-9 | TGTGCCAGCAGCTTAAGGGGGGGCAATGCGGACACCATATATTTT | CASSLRGGNADTIYF
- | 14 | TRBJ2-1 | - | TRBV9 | TGTGCCAGCAGCGTAATACAGGTTGACAATGAGCAGTTCTTC | CASSVIQVDNEQFF
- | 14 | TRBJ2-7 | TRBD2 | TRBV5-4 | TGTGCCAGCAGCTTAGCGGGGGGGCTATACGAGCAGTACTTC | CASSLAGGLYEQYF
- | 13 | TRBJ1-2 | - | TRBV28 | TGTGCCAGCAGATTGGGGGGATCCTATGGCTACACCTTC | CASRLGGSYGYTF
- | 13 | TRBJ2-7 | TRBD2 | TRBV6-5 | TGTGCCAGCGCTAGCGGGGGGGCCGACGAGCAGTACTTC | CASASGGADEQYF
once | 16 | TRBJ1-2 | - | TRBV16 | TGTGCCAGCAGCCTCTTAATTTCAGGGTCGAGGGATGGCTACACCTTC | CASSLLISGSRDGYTF
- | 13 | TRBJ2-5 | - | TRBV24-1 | TGTGCCACCAGTGGGGGCGCCGAAGAGACCCAGTACTTC | CATSGGAEETQYF
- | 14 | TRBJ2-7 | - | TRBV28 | TGTGCCAGCACTCTAGTAGCGAGACCCTACGAGCAGTACTTC | CASTLVARPYEQYF
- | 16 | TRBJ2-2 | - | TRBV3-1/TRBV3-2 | TGTGCCAGCAGCCAATCGGACCTCACGAACACCGGGGAGCTGTTTTTT | CASSQSDLTNTGELFF
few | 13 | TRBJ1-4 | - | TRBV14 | TGTGCCAGCAGCCAAGAGAATATGGGAAAACTGTTTTTT | CASSQENMGKLFF
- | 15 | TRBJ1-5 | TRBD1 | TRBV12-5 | TGTGCTAGTGCCCCGGACAGGGGGGTCGATCAGCCCCAGCATTTT | CASAPDRGVDQPQHF
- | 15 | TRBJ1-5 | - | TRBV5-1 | TGCGCCAGCAGCTTGGAGGGTGGGCGCAATCAGCCCCAGCATTTT | CASSLEGGRNQPQHF
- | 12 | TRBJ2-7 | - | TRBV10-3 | TGTGCCATCAGAGAGGGTGAAAGAGAGCAGTACTTC | CAIREGEREQYF
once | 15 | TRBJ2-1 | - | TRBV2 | TGTGCCACAGCCCCAGGGCGGGGAGCTTACAATGAGCAGTTCTTC | CATAPGRGAYNEQFF
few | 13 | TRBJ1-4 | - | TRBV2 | TGTGCCAGCAGCAAAGAGAACAAGGAAAAACTGTTTTTT | CASSKENKEKLFF
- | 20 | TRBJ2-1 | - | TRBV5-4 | TGTGCCAGCAGCTTGGTTTTCGGGCAGACGGGACATCGATTCGTCCATGAGCAGTTCTTC | CASSLVFGQTGHRFVHEQFF
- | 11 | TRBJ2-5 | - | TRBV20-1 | TGCAGTGCTAGAGATTTAACAGTTCCTTACTTC | CSARDLTVPYF